This is a list of T cell receptor beta chains from one sample in a study of T cells in localized non-small cell lung cancer. Sequenced by immunoSEQ multiplex PCR; TCRdb stores in-frame clones only, minus some. The table has some 500 clones, 38% seen once. Material: lung tumor tissue, obtained before any cancer treatment. Receptors originate from a female donor at least 60 years old with stage I lung adenocarcinoma. Each CDR3 is given with its conserved first and last residue. Each record gives: J gene, V gene, CDR3 protein.

TRBJ1-6	TRBV9	CASSADRVGGSPLHF
TRBJ1-5	TRBV11-3	CASSSRRVTWQPQHF
TRBJ2-7	TRBV6-1	CASSEVRGSIDYEQYF
TRBJ1-2	TRBV5-1	CASSFLGRQGDGYTF
TRBJ2-7	TRBV19	CASSHRDSTNPYEQYF
TRBJ1-1	TRBV29-1	CSVSTGRNTEAFF
TRBJ2-7	TRBV19	CASSYRDKHYEQYF
TRBJ1-1	TRBV9	CASSTGQLNTEAFF
TRBJ1-3	TRBV6-8	CASSYGHGGNTIYF
TRBJ1-1	TRBV6-8	CASSYKSAEAFF
TRBJ2-3	TRBV9	CASSAGAPGLAGGDTQYF
TRBJ1-1	TRBV6-8	CASRGGNTEAFF
TRBJ2-1	TRBV28	CASRRTSGREFGSYNEQFF
TRBJ2-1	TRBV19	CASSIAPAPEQFF
TRBJ1-5	TRBV6-8	CASSTVGRAGIYSNQPQHF
TRBJ2-1	TRBV15	CATSRGVGGGEQFF
TRBJ2-2	TRBV5-1	CASWYRGTNTGELFF
TRBJ1-1	TRBV19	CASREQQGMWNTEAFF
TRBJ2-1	TRBV10-3	CAISENGRAADEQFF
TRBJ2-1	TRBV6-8	CASTGLAGYNEQFF
TRBJ2-3	TRBV10-2	CASSESGGAGGPDTQYF
TRBJ1-6	TRBV9	CASSADRLGNSPLHF
TRBJ1-3	TRBV9	CASSATGGLSSLSSGNTIYF
TRBJ1-5	TRBV11-3	CASSLVEGWEVNQPQHF
TRBJ2-7	TRBV9	CASSAEGAGPLYEQYF
TRBJ1-1	TRBV11-3	CASSTQDRAGTEAFF
TRBJ1-2	TRBV4-1	CASSQVGTGVSSNYGYTF
TRBJ2-1	TRBV11-3	CASSLSGTRVYNEQFF
TRBJ2-3	TRBV5-1	CASSSIGARPDTQYF
TRBJ2-2	TRBV18	CASSPDRSTGELFF